One T cell receptor beta chain is described in this entry. This clone is medium-sized (0.01 to 0.1%). What this receptor recognizes is not known. No per-base quality is available; no much larger clone lies one base away. Patients with a history of autoimmune disease or receiving systemic immunosuppression were excluded from the trial. Peripheral blood for TCR sequencing was collected from all dose cohorts at baseline, on cycle 4 day 1, and on cycle 7 day 1. Samples came from an open-label, multicenter, first-in-human phase I dose-escalation trial of ivuxolimab. The trial enrolled adults with locally advanced or metastatic head and neck squamous cell, hepatocellular, melanoma or renal cell carcinoma. Before TCR sequencing, CD4+ T cells and CD8+ T cells from peripheral blood were sorted into separate populations. Genomic DNA was isolated from the sorted cells so that the TCRbeta CDR3 region could be sequenced. The immunoSEQ Assay was used to sequence the TCRbeta CDR3 regions. TCRdb's version of the immuneACCESS table is confined to in-frame rearrangements and falls short of the full clone set. An unresolved V gene accounts for under half of the shortfall where checked; the remainder is of unknown origin. The sample table records more than 45,000 clones; 80% to 90% of these occur just once. Together, the top ten hold about 1% of the sample.

This record comes from a study of OX40 agonist ivuxolimab in advanced cancers. With regard to the full study: Ivuxolimab, which targeted the costimulatory receptor OX40 (CD134), was an agonistic, fully human IgG2 monoclonal antibody. Intravenous ivuxolimab was administered to patients every 2 weeks at six dose levels: 0.01, 0.1, 0.3, 1.5, 3 and 10 mg/kg. Of the roughly 52 patients in dose escalation, 19 had hepatocellular carcinoma, approximately 15 had melanoma, 9 had renal cell carcinoma and 9 had head and neck cancer. A male proportion of 70% to 90% and a mean age of approximately 60 years, ranging from 23 to 79, were recorded for the dose-escalation cohort. Prior anti-PD-1, anti-PD-L1 or anti-CTLA-4 therapy was permitted, and roughly two fifths of dose-escalation patients had received checkpoint inhibitors. Three dose-escalation patients achieved partial responses, one with hepatocellular carcinoma and two with cutaneous melanoma. Peripheral TCRbeta sequencing was intended to test whether TCR sequence diversity was altered and clonal T-cell expansion was caused by ivuxolimab. The paper describes the monotherapy dose-escalation part (N = 52 patients) of the phase I trial of ivuxolimab.

The study at large found these results: Partial responders in the 0.1-3.0 mg/kg groups had among the lowest normalized peripheral clonal expansion, especially among CD8+ T cells. Low levels of normalized T-cell clonal expansion were also seen in some patients who did not respond. At doses from 0.1 to 3.0 mg/kg, clonal expansion was seen in both CD4+ and CD8+ blood T cells between baseline and week 6. After ivuxolimab, expanded clones were on average more numerous among CD8+ T cells than among CD4+ T cells. The antigen specificity of the clonally expanded peripheral T cells was not determined.

Reading the germline V gene gives CDR1 MGHRA and CDR2 YSYEKL. The CDR3 runs 16 residues from the cysteine to the phenylalanine. CDR3 DNA only is kept here, 48 bases in frame from base 1. At the junction V is shortened by 4 bases and J by 6 bases, with 21 bases in between. The starting material was CD4+ or CD8+ T cells sorted from blood, obtained in a trial of the OX40 agonist ivuxolimab. The sequence is built from TRBV4-1 and TRBJ2-5, with TRBD2 tentatively as D gene (6 bases match). This TCR derives from an adult with an advanced solid tumor such as melanoma, head and neck, liver or kidney cancer. The nucleotides read TGCGCCAGCAGCCCTGGTGGGAGGAGGGTGGGGCAGACCCAGTACTTC. The resulting protein is CASSPGGRRVGQTQYF.